Sequencing of this T cell receptor beta chain was carried out in a study of regulatory T cells in long-lasting Graves disease. Findings and caveats of the study: Persistent Graves' disease cases displayed lower TCR diversity than newly diagnosed ones. With persistent disease, TRBV28, TRBJ1-2 and TRBJ2-5 were the favored segments.

Noted time point: persistent/refractory GD, antithyroid drugs over 5 years with positive TRAb. RNA from PBMCs was the source of the TCR library. With EDTA tubes as the receptacles, approximately 8.2 milliliters of peripheral blood were drawn. Trimming removed 2 bases at V and 1 base at J, with 11 bases between. The CDR3 has 15 residues. Germline CDR1 and CDR2: KGHSH and LQKENI. Details on this clonotype: What it binds is unknown.

Construction of TCR beta libraries relied on iRepertoire HTBI primers and on Arm-PCR targeting CDR3 regions. TCRdb fed the multiplex PCR reads into MiXCR, producing one record per CDR3 protein. Of about 470,000 distinct CDR3 sequences in the sample, about 20% were seen once. The chain combines TRBV18 with TRBJ1-1, with D possibly being TRBD1 (6 bases). The receptor was derived from a female donor with Graves disease. Here the sequenced sample was peripheral blood mononuclear cells (PBMCs), taken when the disease was refractory, from a patient treated with antithyroid drugs. DNA of the CDR3: TGTGCCAGCTCACCATCGGGGGGGGCGAACACTGAAGCTTTCTTT. This encodes CASSPSGGANTEAFF. The entire variable domain, with the rest obtained from reference TRBV18 and TRBJ1-1, is as follows: NAGVMQNPRHLVRRRGQEARLRCSPMKGHSHVYWYRQLPEEGLKFMVYLQKENIIDESGMPKERFSAEFPKEGPSILRIQQVVRGDSAAYFCASSPSGGANTEAFFGQGTRLTVV.